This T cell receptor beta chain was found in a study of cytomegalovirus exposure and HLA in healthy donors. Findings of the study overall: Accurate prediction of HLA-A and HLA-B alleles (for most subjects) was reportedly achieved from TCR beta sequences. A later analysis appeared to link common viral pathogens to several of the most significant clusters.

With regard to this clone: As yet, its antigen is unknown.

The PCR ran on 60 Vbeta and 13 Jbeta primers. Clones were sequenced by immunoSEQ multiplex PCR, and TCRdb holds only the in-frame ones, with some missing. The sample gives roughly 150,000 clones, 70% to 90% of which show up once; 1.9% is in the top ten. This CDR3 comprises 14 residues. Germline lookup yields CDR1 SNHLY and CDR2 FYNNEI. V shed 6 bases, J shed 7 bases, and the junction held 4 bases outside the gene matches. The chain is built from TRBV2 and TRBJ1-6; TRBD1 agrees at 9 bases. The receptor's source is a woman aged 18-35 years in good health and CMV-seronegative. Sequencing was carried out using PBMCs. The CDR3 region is CASREDRGNSPLHF. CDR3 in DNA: TGTGCCAGCAGGGAGGACAGGGGAAATTCACCCCTCCACTTT.